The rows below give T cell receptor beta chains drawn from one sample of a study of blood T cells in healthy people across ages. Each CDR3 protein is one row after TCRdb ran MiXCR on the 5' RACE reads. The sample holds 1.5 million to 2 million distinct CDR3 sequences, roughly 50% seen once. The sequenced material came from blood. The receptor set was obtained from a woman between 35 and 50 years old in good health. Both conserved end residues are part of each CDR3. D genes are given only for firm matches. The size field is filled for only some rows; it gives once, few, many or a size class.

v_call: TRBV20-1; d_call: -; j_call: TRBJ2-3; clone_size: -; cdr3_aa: CSAIRQRTDTQYF; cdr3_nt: TGCAGTGCTATCAGACAGCGCACAGATACGCAGTATTTT
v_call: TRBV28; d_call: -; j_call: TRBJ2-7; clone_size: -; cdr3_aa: CASSFKGGFTYEQYF; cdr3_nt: TGTGCCAGCAGTTTTAAGGGGGGCTTTACCTACGAGCAGTACTTC
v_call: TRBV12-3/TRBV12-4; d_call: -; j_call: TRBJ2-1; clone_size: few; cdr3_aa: CASSFVGGLYNEQFF; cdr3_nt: TGTGCCAGCAGTTTCGTGGGGGGGCTATACAATGAGCAGTTCTTC
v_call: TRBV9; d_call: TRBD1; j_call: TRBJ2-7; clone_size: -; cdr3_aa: CASSPAGTGANEQYF; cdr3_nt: TGTGCCAGCAGCCCAGCCGGGACAGGGGCCAACGAGCAGTACTTC
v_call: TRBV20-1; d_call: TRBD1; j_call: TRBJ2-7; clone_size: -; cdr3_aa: CSAITLVRQGVPYEQYF; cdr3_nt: TGCAGTGCCATCACCCTGGTTAGACAGGGGGTCCCCTACGAGCAGTACTTC
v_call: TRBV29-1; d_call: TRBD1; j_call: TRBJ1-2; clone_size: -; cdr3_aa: CSVAGQGIAYGYTF; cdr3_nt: TGCAGCGTTGCCGGACAGGGCATTGCGTATGGCTACACCTTC
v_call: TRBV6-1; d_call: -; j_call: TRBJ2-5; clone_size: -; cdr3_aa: CASSEPRGIQETQYF; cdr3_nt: TGTGCCAGCAGTGAACCCCGGGGGATCCAAGAGACCCAGTACTTC
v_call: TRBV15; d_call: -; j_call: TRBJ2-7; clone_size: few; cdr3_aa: CATSRGRVEQYF; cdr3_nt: TGTGCCACCAGCAGGGGTAGGGTCGAGCAGTACTTC
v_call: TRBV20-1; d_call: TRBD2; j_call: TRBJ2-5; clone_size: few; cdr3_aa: CSARDSRASGQETQYF; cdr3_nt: TGCAGTGCTAGAGATTCCCGGGCTAGCGGCCAAGAGACCCAGTACTTC
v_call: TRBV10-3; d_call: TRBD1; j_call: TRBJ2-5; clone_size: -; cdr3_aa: CAISERTGGLCLETQYF; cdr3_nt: TGTGCCATCAGTGAACGTACAGGGGGGTTATGCCTGGAGACCCAGTACTTC
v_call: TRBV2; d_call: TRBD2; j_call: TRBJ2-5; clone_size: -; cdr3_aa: CASSGLAKETQYF; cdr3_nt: TGTGCCAGCAGTGGACTAGCGAAGGAGACCCAGTACTTC
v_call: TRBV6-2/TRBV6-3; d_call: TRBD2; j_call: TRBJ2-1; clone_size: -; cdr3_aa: CASSSGTSGYYNEQFF; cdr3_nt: TGTGCCAGCAGTTCCGGGACTAGCGGGTATTACAATGAGCAGTTCTTC
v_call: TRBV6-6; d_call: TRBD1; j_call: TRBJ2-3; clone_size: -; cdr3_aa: CASTPRGTGTDTQYF; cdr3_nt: TGTGCCAGCACCCCGAGAGGGACAGGGACAGATACGCAGTATTTT
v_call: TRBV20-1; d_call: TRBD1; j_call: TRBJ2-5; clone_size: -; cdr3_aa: CSARGAPDRGSQETQYF; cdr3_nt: TGCAGTGCTAGAGGGGCCCCGGACAGGGGGTCCCAAGAGACCCAGTACTTC
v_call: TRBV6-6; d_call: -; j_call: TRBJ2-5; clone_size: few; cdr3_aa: CASSYSIGGPIEQYF; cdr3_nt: TGTGCCAGCAGTTACTCGATCGGGGGGCCGATAGAGCAGTACTTC
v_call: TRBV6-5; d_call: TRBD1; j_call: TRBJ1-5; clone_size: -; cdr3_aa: CASSTGQGHFNQPQHF; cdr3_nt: TGTGCCAGCAGTACCGGACAGGGTCATTTTAATCAGCCCCAGCATTTT
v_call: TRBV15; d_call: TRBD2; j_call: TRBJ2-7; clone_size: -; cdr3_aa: CATSRDLTSGGAYEQYF; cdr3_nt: TGTGCCACCAGCAGAGATTTGACAAGCGGGGGAGCCTACGAGCAGTACTTC
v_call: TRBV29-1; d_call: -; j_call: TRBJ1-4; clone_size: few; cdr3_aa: CSVGGIGEKLFF; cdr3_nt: TGCAGCGTTGGGGGCATTGGCGAAAAACTGTTTTTT
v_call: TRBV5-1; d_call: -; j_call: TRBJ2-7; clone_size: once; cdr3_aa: CASSLGGERYNEQYF; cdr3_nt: TGCGCCAGCAGCTTGGGAGGGGAGAGGTACAATGAGCAGTACTTC
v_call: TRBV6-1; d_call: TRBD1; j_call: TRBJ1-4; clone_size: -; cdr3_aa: CASSGQGAANEKLFF; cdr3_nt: TGTGCCAGCAGTGGTCAGGGGGCGGCTAATGAAAAACTGTTTTTT
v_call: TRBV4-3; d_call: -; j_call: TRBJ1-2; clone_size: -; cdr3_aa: CASGQERLTYGYTF; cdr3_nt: TGCGCCAGCGGCCAAGAACGGTTAACTTATGGCTACACCTTC
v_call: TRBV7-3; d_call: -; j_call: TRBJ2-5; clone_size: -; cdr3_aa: CASGQSWMETQYF; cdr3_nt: TGTGCCAGCGGACAGTCCTGGATGGAGACCCAGTACTTC
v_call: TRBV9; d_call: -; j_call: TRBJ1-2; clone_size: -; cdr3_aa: CASSVTGRHGYTF; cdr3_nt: TGTGCCAGCAGCGTAACCGGGAGACATGGCTACACCTTC
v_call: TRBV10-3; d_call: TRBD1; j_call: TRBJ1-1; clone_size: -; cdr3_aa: CAISDRDRDIEAFF; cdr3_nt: TGTGCCATATCGGACCGGGACAGGGACATTGAAGCTTTCTTT
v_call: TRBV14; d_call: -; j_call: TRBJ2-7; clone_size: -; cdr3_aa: CASSQALYGATQYF; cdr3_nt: TGTGCCAGCAGCCAGGCCCTCTATGGAGCAACCCAGTACTTC
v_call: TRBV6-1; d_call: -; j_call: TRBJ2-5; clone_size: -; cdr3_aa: CASRDIGLPRETQYF; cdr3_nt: TGTGCCAGCAGGGATATAGGACTCCCCAGGGAGACCCAGTACTTC
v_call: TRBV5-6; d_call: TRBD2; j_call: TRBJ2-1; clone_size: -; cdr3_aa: CASSLNVGGGGYNEQFF; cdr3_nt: TGTGCCAGCAGCTTGAATGTCGGGGGGGGGGGCTACAATGAGCAGTTCTTC
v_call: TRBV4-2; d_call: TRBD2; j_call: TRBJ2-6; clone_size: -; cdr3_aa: CASSQDIGGSSGANVLTF; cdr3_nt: TGTGCCAGCAGCCAAGATATTGGCGGGAGCTCTGGGGCCAACGTCCTGACTTTC
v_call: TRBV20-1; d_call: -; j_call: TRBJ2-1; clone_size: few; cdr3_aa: CSASGVRFYNEQFF; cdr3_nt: TGCAGTGCTAGTGGGGTCAGATTCTACAATGAGCAGTTCTTC
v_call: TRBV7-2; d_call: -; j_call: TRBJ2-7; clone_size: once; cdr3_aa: CASSLGSQTSEEQYF; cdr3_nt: TGTGCCAGCAGCTTAGGCTCCCAGACGTCCGAGGAGCAGTACTTC
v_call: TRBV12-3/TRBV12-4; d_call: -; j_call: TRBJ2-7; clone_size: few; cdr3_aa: CASSRGLSTYEQYF; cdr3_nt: TGTGCCAGCAGCAGGGGTCTTTCTACCTACGAGCAGTACTTC
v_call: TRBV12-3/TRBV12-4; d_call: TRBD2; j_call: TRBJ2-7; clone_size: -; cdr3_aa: CASSSSGGTCEQYF; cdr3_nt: TGTGCCAGCAGTTCTAGCGGGGGTACCTGCGAGCAGTACTTC
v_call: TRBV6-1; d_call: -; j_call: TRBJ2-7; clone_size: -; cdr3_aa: CASKAPNRPYEQYF; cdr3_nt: TGTGCCAGCAAGGCCCCGAATAGGCCCTACGAGCAGTACTTC
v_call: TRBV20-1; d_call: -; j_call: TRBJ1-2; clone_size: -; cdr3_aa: CSARPPQGIYGYTF; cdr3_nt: TGCAGTGCTAGGCCCCCACAAGGAATCTATGGCTACACCTTC
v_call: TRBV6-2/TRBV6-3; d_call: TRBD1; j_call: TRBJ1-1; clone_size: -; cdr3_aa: CASSPHAGGRNTEAFF; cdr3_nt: TGTGCCAGCAGTCCGCATGCAGGGGGGAGGAACACTGAAGCTTTCTTT
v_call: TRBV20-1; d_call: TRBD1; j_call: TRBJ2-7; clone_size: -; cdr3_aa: CSARESDRGGGEQYF; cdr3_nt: TGTAGTGCTAGAGAATCTGACAGGGGTGGGGGCGAGCAGTACTTC
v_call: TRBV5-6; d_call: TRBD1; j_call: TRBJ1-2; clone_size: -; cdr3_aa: CASSYPSDRERGGYTF; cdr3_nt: TGTGCCAGCAGCTACCCCTCGGACAGGGAAAGAGGCGGCTACACCTTC
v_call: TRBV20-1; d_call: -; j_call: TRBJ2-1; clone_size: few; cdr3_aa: CSATRGAYNEQFF; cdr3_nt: TGCAGTGCTACCAGGGGGGCTTACAATGAGCAGTTCTTC
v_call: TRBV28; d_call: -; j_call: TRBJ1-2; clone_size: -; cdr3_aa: CASSFFRGAQDGYTF; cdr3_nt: TGTGCCAGCAGTTTTTTTCGGGGGGCTCAGGATGGCTACACCTTC
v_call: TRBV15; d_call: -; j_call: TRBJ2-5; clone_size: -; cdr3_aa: CATSRVEGRLGETQYF; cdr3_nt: TGTGCCACCAGCAGAGTAGAGGGCAGGCTTGGGGAGACCCAGTACTTC
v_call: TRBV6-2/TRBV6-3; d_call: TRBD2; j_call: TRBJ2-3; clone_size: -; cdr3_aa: CATKLTSGETDTQYF; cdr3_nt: TGTGCCACCAAGCTGACTAGCGGGGAAACAGATACGCAGTATTTT
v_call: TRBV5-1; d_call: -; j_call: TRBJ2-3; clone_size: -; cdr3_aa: CVSSLEGPRTDTQYF; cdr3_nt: TGCGTCAGCAGCTTGGAAGGGCCTCGCACAGATACGCAGTATTTT
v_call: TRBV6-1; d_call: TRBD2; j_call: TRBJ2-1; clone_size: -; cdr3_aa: CASSAKVLAGPYNEQFF; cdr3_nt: TGTGCCAGCAGTGCCAAAGTCCTAGCGGGGCCCTACAATGAGCAGTTCTTC
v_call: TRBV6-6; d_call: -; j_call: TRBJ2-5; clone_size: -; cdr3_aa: CASSTNGAILQETQYF; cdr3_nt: TGTGCCAGCAGTACGAATGGGGCAATACTTCAAGAGACCCAGTACTTC
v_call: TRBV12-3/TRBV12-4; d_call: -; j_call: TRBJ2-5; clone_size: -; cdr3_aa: CASSSGSRGPETQYF; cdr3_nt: TGTGCCAGCAGTTCAGGATCCCGGGGGCCGGAGACCCAGTACTTC
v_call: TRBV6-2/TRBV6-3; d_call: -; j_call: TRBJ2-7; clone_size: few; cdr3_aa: CASSYSMGLQYEQYF; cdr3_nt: TGTGCCAGCAGTTACTCGATGGGGTTGCAGTACGAGCAGTACTTC
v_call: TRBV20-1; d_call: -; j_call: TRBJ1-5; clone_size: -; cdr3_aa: CSARDRQPQHF; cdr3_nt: TGCAGTGCTAGAGATCGTCAGCCCCAGCATTTT
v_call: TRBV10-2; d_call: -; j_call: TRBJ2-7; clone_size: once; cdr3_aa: CASRLTGEQYF; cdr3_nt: TGCGCCAGCAGGTTAACAGGCGAGCAGTACTTC
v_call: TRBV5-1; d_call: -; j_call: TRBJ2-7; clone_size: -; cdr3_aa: CASRMSYEQYF; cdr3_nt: TGCGCCAGCAGAATGTCCTACGAGCAGTACTTC
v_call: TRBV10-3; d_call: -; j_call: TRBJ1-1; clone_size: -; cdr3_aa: CAISEPRLNTEAFF; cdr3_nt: TGTGCCATCAGTGAGCCCCGACTGAACACTGAAGCTTTCTTT
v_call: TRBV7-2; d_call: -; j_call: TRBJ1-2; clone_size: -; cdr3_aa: CASSLQRGSGYTF; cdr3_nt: TGTGCCAGCAGCTTACAGAGGGGGAGTGGCTACACCTTC
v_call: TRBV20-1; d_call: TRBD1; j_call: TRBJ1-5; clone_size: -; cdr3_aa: CSANKQGAVGNQPQHF; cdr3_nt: TGCAGTGCTAACAAACAGGGGGCAGTGGGCAATCAGCCCCAGCATTTT
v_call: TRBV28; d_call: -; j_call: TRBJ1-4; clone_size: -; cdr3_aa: CASSASLKLFF; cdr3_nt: TGTGCCAGCAGCGCCTCACTAAAACTGTTTTTT
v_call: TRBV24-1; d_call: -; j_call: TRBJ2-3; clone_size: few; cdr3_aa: CATSGTESTDTQYF; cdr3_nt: TGTGCCACCAGTGGGACGGAAAGCACAGATACGCAGTATTTT
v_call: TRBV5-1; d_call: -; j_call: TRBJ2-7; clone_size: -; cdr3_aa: CASSLFSTGASYEQYF; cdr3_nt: TGCGCCAGCAGCCTCTTTTCAACCGGGGCCTCCTACGAGCAGTACTTC
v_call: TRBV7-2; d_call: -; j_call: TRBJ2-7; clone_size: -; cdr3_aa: CASSLYGKALESYEQYF; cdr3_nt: TGTGCCAGCAGCTTATATGGGAAGGCCTTAGAATCCTACGAGCAGTACTTC
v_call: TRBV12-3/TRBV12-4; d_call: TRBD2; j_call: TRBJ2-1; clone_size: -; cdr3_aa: CASSQPRGGLNEQFF; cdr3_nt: TGTGCCAGCAGCCAACCGCGGGGGGGCCTCAATGAGCAGTTCTTC